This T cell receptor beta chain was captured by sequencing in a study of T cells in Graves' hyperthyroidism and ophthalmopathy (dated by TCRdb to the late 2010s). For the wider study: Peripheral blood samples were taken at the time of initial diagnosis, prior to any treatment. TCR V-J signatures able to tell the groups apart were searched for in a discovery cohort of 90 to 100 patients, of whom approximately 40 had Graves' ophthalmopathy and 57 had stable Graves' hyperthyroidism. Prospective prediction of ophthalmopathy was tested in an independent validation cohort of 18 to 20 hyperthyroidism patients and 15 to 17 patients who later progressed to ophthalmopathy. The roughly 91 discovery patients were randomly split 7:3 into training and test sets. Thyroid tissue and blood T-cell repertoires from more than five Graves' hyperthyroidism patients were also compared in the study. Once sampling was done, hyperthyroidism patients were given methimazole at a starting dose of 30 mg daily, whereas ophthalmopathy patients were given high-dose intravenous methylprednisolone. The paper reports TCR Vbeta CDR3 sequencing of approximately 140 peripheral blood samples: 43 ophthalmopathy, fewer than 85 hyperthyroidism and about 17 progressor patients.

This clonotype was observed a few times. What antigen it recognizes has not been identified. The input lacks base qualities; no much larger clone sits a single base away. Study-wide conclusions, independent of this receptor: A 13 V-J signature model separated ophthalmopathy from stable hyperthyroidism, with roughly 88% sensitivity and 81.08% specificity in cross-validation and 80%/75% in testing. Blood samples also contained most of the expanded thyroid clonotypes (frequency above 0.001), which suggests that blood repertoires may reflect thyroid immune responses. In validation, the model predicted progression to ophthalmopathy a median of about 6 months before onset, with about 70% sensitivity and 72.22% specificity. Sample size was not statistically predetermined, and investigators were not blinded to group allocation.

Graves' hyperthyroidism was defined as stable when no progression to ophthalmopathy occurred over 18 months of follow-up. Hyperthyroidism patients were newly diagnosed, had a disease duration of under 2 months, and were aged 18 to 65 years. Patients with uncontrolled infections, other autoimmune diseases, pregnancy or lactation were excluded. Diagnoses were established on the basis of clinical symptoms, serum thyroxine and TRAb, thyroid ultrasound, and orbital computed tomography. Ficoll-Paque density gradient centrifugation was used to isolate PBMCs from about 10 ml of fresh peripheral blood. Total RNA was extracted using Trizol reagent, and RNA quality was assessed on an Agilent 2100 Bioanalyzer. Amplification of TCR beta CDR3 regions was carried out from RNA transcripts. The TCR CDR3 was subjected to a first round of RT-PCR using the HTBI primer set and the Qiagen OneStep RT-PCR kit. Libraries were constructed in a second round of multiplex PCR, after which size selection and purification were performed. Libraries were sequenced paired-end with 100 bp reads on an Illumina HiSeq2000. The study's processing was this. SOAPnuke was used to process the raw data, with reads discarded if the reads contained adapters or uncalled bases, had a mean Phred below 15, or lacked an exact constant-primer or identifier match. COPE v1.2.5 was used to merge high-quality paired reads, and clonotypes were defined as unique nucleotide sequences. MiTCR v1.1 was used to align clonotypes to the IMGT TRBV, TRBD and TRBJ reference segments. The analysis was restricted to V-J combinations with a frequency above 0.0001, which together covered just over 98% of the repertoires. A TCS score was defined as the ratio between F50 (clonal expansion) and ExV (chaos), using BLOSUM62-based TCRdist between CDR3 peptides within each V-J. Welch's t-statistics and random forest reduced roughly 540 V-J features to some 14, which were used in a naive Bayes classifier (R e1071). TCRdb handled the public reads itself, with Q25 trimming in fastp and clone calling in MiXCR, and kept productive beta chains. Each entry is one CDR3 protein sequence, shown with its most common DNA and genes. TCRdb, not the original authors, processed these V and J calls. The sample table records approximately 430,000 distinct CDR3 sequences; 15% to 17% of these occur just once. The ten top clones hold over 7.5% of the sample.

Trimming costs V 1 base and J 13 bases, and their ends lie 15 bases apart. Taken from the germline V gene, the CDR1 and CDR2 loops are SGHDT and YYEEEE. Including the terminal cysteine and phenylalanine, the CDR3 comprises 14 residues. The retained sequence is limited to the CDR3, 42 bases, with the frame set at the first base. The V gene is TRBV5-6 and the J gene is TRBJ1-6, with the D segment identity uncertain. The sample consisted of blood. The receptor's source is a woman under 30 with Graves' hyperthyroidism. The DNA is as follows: TGTGCCAGCAGCTTGCTTGCGGGTATCGGGCCCCTCCACTTT. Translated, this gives CASSLLAGIGPLHF.